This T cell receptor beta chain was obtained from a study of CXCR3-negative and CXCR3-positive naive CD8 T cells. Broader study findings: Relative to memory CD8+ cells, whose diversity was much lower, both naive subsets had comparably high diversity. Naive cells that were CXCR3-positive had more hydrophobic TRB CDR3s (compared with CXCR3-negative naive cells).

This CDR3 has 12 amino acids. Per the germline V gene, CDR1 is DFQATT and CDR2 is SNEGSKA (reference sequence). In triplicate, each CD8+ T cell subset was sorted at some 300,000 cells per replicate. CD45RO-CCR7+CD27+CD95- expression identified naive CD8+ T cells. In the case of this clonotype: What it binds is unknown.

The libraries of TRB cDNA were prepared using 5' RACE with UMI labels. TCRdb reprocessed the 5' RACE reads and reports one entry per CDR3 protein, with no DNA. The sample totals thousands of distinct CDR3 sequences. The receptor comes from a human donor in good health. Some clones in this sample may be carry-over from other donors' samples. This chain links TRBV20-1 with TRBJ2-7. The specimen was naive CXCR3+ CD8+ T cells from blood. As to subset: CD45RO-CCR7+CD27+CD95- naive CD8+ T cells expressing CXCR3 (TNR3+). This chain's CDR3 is CSARDWDYEQYF.